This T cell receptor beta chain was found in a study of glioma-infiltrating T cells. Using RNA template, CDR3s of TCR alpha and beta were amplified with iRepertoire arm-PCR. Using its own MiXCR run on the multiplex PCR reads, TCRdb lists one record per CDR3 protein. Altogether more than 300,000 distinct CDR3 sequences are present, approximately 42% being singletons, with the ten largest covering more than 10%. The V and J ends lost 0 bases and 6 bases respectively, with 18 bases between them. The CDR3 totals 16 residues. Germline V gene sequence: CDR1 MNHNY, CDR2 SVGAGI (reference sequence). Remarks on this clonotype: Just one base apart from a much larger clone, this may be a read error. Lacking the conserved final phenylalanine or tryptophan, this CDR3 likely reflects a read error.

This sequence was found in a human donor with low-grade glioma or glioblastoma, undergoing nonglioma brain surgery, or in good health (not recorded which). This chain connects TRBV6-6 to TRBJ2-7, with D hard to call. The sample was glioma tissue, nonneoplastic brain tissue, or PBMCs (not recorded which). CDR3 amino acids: CASSYSRYSLVGEQYS. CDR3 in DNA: TGTGCCAGCAGTTACTCGAGGTACAGTCTCGTTGGCGAGCAGTACTCC.